The 26 T cell receptor beta chains in this list originate from one sample, sequenced in a study of blood T cell repertoires in COVID-19. Libraries were prepared by immunoSEQ multiplex PCR; TCRdb keeps only in-frame clonotypes and omits some of them. Altogether some 150,000 clones are present, around nine tenths being singletons, with the ten largest covering roughly 3.9%. The sample comprised peripheral blood. These receptors were obtained from a man aged 18-30 years with active or convalescent COVID-19.

The CDR3 region has the DNA TGTGCCAGCTCACCACTCGGGTTCGGCACTGAAGCTTTCTTT. Amino acid sequence: CASSPLGFGTEAFF. This chain links TRBV18 with TRBJ1-1; D is uncertain. Trimming removed 1 base from V and 4 bases from J, with 10 bases in between. This CDR3 contains 14 residues. Germline loops: CDR1 KGHSH, CDR2 LQKENI.

This chain connects TRBV4-3 to TRBJ2-2, with D maybe TRBD2 (5 bases). V lost 0 bases to trimming and J lost 5 bases, with 10 bases between them. Germline CDR1 and CDR2: LGHNA and YSLEER. The CDR3 totals 15 residues. This CDR3 is CASSQDMGRTGELFF. The CDR3 nucleotides are TGCGCCAGCAGCCAAGATATGGGGAGAACCGGGGAGCTGTTTTTT.

This clone is a singleton in its sample. V gene TRBV6-5 combines with J gene TRBJ1-1; TRBD1 is a possible D gene (5 bases). CDR3 size: 15 residues. The germline CDR1 and CDR2 sequences are MNHEY and SVGAGI. V was trimmed by 5 bases and J by 6 bases, leaving 19 bases between them. The chain's CDR3 is CASSPISLSGAEAFF. In nucleotides, the CDR3 is TGTGCCAGCAGTCCTATAAGCCTTTCGGGGGCTGAAGCTTTCTTT.

The CDR3 is CASTIAWVEAFF. The CDR3 coding sequence is TGTGCCAGCACCATAGCCTGGGTAGAAGCTTTCTTT. V and J are TRBV5-8 and TRBJ1-1; the D is unclear. In germline, CDR1 is SGHTS, CDR2 YDEGEE. Trimming removed 6 bases from V and 8 bases from J, with 14 bases in between. The CDR3 covers 12 residues. The complete variable domain, with remaining parts taken from reference TRBV5-8 and TRBJ1-1, reads EAGVTQSPTHLIKTRGQQATLRCSPISGHTSVYWYQQALGLGLQFLLWYDEGEERNRGNFPPRFSGRQFPNYSSELNVNALELEDSALYLCASTIAWVEAFFGQGTRLTVV.

DNA for the CDR3: TGTGCCAGCAGTAGAGGGATTACTAGCACAGATACGCAGTATTTT. Translation gives CASSRGITSTDTQYF. The rearrangement joins TRBV27 to TRBJ2-3; TRBD2 might be the D (5 bases). The CDR3 spans 15 residues. Germline V lookup: CDR1 MNHEY, CDR2 SMNVEV (reference sequence). V was shortened by 5 bases and J by 0 bases, with 12 bases between the two germline ends.

The chain recombines TRBV11-2 with TRBJ2-1; possible D gene TRBD1, 5 bases. V was clipped by 2 bases and J by 0 bases, with 8 bases between them. CDR1 is SGHAT and CDR2 is FQNNGV in the germline V gene. The CDR3 covers 15 residues. The CDR3 reads CASSLWGPSYNEQFF. In DNA, the CDR3 is TGTGCCAGCAGCTTATGGGGCCCCTCCTACAATGAGCAGTTCTTC. Full variable domain (rest looked up from reference TRBV11-2 and TRBJ2-1): EAGVAQSPRYKIIEKRQSVAFWCNPISGHATLYWYQQILGQGPKLLIQFQNNGVVDDSQLPKDRFSAERLKGVDSTLKIQPAKLEDSAVYLCASSLWGPSYNEQFFGPGTRLTVL.

The rearrangement joins TRBV28 to TRBJ2-5; D is perhaps TRBD2 (5 bases). CDR1 and CDR2 from the germline V gene are MDHEN and SYDVKM. The CDR3 loop spans 13 amino acids. Deletions cut 8 bases from V and 2 bases from J, with 12 bases between. The CDR3 protein is CASGGRVQETQYF. The CDR3 DNA follows: TGTGCCAGCGGAGGTAGGGTTCAAGAGACCCAGTACTTC.

V gene TRBV2 combines with J gene TRBJ1-5; weak D call: TRBD1 (6 bases). The CDR3 spans 15 residues. The V and J ends lost 6 bases and 0 bases respectively, with 12 bases between them. The germline CDR1 and CDR2 sequences are SNHLY and FYNNEI. CDR3 sequence (DNA): TGTGCCAGCAGCGAAAGGACAGATAGCAATCAGCCCCAGCATTTT. It translates to CASSERTDSNQPQHF.

The V and J genes are TRBV7-9 and TRBJ1-2; no reliable D call. The CDR3 is 15 residues long. Trimming left V 1 base short and J 0 bases short, with 9 bases between. Germline V gene sequence: CDR1 SEHNR, CDR2 FQNEAQ (reference sequence). CDR3 residues: CASSLGSGPNYGYTF. Here the CDR3 DNA reads TGTGCCAGCAGCTTAGGTTCGGGTCCTAACTATGGCTACACCTTC.

The chain joins TRBV7-2 to TRBJ2-1, with TRBD2 matching over 8 bases. The CDR3 consists of 17 residues. The junction had 11 bases not matched to a gene; V was cut back by 1 base and J by 6 bases. Germline CDR1 is SGHTA and CDR2 is FQGNSA. The CDR3 sequence: CASSLEPPSGYSNEQFF. The CDR3 DNA sequence: TGTGCCAGCAGCTTAGAGCCCCCTAGCGGGTACTCCAATGAGCAGTTCTTC.

This chain connects TRBV6-5 to TRBJ2-3; 7 nucleotides agree with TRBD2. CDR1 is MNHEY and CDR2 is SVGAGI in the germline V gene. CDR3 length: 16 amino acids. V lost 1 base to trimming and J lost 4 bases; unmatched junction nucleotides: 8. The CDR3 reads CASSYYGGGTSDTQYF. CDR3 in DNA: TGTGCCAGCAGTTACTATGGCGGGGGAACCTCAGATACGCAGTATTTT.

This chain joins TRBV15 and TRBJ2-7, with TRBD1 as a possible D gene (6 bases). The V end lost 3 bases, the J end lost 3 bases, and 15 bases lay between the germline ends. Germline V gene sequence: CDR1 LNHNV, CDR2 YYDKDF (reference sequence). The CDR3 consists of 15 residues. The CDR3 DNA reads as TGTGCCACCAGCAGCACCGAGTACAGGGTCTACGAGCAGTACTTC. Its protein is CATSSTEYRVYEQYF.

The CDR3 sequence is CASSLEQGAFTIYF. The CDR3 coding sequence is TGTGCCAGCAGCTTAGAACAGGGGGCATTCACCATATATTTT. The chain recombines TRBV7-2 with TRBJ1-3; TRBD1 matches 9 bases. Germline V gene data show CDR1 as SGHTA and CDR2 as FQGNSA. The CDR3 is 14 residues long. The ends lost 1 base at V and 9 bases at J; junction bases unmatched: 4.

This clone was observed once. CDR3 region: CAISKQGSEAFF. The CDR3 DNA reads TGTGCCATCAGTAAACAGGGGTCTGAAGCTTTCTTT. The chain uses TRBV10-3 and TRBJ1-1, with 7 bases fitting TRBD1. The CDR3 length is 12 residues. With V trimmed by 5 bases and J by 6 bases, 3 bases remained unmatched. Per the germline V gene, CDR1 is ENHRY and CDR2 is SYGVKD.

V is TRBV7-2 and J is TRBJ1-5; the match to TRBD1 covers 8 bases. Losses at the gene ends were 2 bases for V and 9 bases for J; bases not matched to a gene: 6. The CDR3 is 14 residues long. Germline V gene sequence: CDR1 SGHTA, CDR2 FQGNSA. The CDR3 region has the DNA TGTGCCAGCAGCTTACCGGGACAGGACCGGCCCCAGCATTTT. It translates to CASSLPGQDRPQHF.

There are a few counts of this clone. For the CDR3, the DNA is TGTGCCAGCAGTCCTTTATCCTCTGGAAACACCATATATTTT. Protein sequence: CASSPLSSGNTIYF. The chain employs TRBV28 and TRBJ1-3; the D is unclear. CDR1 is MDHEN, CDR2 SYDVKM, per germline. V lost 5 bases, J lost 0 bases, and 8 bases lay in between. CDR3 length: 14 residues.

The rearrangement links TRBV5-1 to TRBJ2-5; TRBD1 matches at 7 bases. Germline CDR1 and CDR2: SGHRS and YFSETQ. The CDR3 is 15 amino acids. V lost 0 bases, J lost 1 base, and 3 bases stayed unmatched. The CDR3 DNA sequence: TGCGCCAGCAGCTTGGAGGGACAGCCCCAAGAGACCCAGTACTTC. It yields the protein CASSLEGQPQETQYF.

The chain is built from TRBV5-4 and TRBJ2-7, with 8 bases that match TRBD2. The V gene's germline CDR1 is SGHNT and CDR2 YYREEE (reference sequence). This CDR3 spans 14 amino acids. J gave up 2 bases and V 4 bases, and 5 bases lay outside the gene matches. CDR3 protein: CASSEPGLAYEQYF. The CDR3 DNA sequence: TGTGCCAGCAGCGAACCGGGACTAGCCTACGAGCAGTACTTC.

The gene calls are TRBV5-8 and TRBJ1-5; D may be TRBD1 (5 bases). Deletions cut 6 bases from V and 3 bases from J, with 25 bases between. The CDR3 extends over 18 amino acids. The germline gives CDR1 SGHTS, CDR2 YDEGEE. The DNA for the CDR3 is TGTGCCAGCACCATGTTCTCCCACTCACAGGATACCAATCAGCCCCAGCATTTT. This codes for CASTMFSHSQDTNQPQHF.

This clone was counted between two and nine times. The chain has TRBV28 and TRBJ1-2, with 7 bases identical to TRBD1. This CDR3 contains 13 residues. Losses at the gene ends were 6 bases for V and 8 bases for J; bases not matched to a gene: 9. CDR1 and CDR2 from the germline V gene are MDHEN and SYDVKM. CDR3 loop: CASSQGTVAGYTF. The CDR3 coding sequence is TGTGCCAGCAGCCAGGGGACAGTCGCCGGCTACACCTTC.

The chain employs TRBV3-1 (or the pseudogene TRBV3-2) and TRBJ1-2, with unresolved D. This CDR3 is 12 amino acids long. V was cut by 8 bases and J by 7 bases, with 14 bases left in between. Germline V CDR1 and CDR2: LGHDT, YNNKEL (reference sequence). The chain's CDR3 is CASRTGLGGYTF. CDR3 sequence (DNA): TGTGCCAGCCGGACGGGGTTAGGTGGCTACACCTTC.

The sample holds one count of this clone. The V gene is TRBV13, the J gene TRBJ2-3; 9 bases line up with TRBD1. The CDR3 is 18 amino acids. Germline CDR1 PRHDT, CDR2 FYEKMQ (reference sequence). The V segment lost 5 bases and the J segment 0 bases; nucleotides outside the gene matches: 12. CDR3 DNA: TGTGCCAGCAGCCGGGACAGGGCCAAACAGGTTAGCACAGATACGCAGTATTTT. This codes for CASSRDRAKQVSTDTQYF.

The DNA for the CDR3 is TGTGCCAGCAGTTACCTACCGGACAGAGCTAGGGGCTACACCTTC. It encodes CASSYLPDRARGYTF. The rearrangement links TRBV6-6 to TRBJ1-2; D might be TRBD1 (6 bases). The V gene's germline CDR1 is MNHNY and CDR2 SVGAGI (reference sequence). Trimming took off 2 bases at V and 8 bases at J, with 18 bases between the two ends. CDR3 length: 15 residues.

This clone was observed once. The gene calls are TRBV24-1 and TRBJ2-7, with 7 bases fitting TRBD2. The junction had 5 bases not matched to a gene; V was cut back by 4 bases and J by 6 bases. This CDR3 is built from 13 residues. Per the germline V gene, CDR1 is KGHDR and CDR2 is SFDVKD. The CDR3 spells CATSEEGGLEQYF. CDR3 DNA: TGTGCCACCAGTGAAGAGGGAGGGCTCGAGCAGTACTTC.

The chain has TRBV3-1 (or the pseudogene TRBV3-2) and TRBJ2-3; 7 bases are a match to TRBD2. V lost 3 bases, J lost 1 base, and 16 bases stayed unmatched. The CDR3 is 19 residues long. Germline V CDR1 and CDR2: LGHDT, YNNKEL (reference sequence). CDR3 DNA sequence: TGTGCCAGCAGCCACTATTCGGGCGGGGGTGAAATCGGCACAGATACGCAGTATTTT. It codes for CASSHYSGGGEIGTDTQYF.

This rearrangement joins TRBV27 to TRBJ1-5; 7 bases line up with TRBD1. The V and J ends lost 4 bases and 5 bases, in that order; junction bases with no gene match: 11. The CDR3 is made up of 16 amino acids. In germline, CDR1 is MNHEY, CDR2 SMNVEV (reference sequence). The DNA for the CDR3 is TGTGCCAGCAGTTATTCGGCAGGGGGTTCGTATCAGCCCCAGCATTTT. It translates to CASSYSAGGSYQPQHF.